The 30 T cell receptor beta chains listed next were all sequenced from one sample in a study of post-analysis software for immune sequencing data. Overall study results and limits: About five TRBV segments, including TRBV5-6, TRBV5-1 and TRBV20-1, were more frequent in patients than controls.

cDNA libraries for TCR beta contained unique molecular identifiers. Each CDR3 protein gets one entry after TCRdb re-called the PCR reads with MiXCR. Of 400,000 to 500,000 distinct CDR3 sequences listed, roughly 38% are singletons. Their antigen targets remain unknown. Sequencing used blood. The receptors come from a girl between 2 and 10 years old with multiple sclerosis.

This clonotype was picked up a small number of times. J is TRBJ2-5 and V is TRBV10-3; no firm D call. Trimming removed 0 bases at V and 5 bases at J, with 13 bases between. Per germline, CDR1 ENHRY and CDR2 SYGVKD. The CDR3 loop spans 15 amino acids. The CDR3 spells CAISESPSSAETQYF. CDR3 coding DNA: TGTGCCATCAGTGAGTCACCGTCTAGTGCCGAGACCCAGTACTTC.

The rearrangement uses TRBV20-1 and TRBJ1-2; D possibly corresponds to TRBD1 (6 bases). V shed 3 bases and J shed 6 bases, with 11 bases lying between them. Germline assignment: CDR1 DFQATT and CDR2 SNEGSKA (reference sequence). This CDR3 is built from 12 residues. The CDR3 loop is CSARWRGDGYTF. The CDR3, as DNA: TGCAGTGCTAGGTGGAGGGGGGATGGCTACACCTTC.

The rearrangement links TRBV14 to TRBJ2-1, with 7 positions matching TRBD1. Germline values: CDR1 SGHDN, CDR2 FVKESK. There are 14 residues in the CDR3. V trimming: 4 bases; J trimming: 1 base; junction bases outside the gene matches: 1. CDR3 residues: CASSRDRSYNEQFF. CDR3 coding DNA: TGTGCCAGCAGCCGGGACAGATCCTACAATGAGCAGTTCTTC.

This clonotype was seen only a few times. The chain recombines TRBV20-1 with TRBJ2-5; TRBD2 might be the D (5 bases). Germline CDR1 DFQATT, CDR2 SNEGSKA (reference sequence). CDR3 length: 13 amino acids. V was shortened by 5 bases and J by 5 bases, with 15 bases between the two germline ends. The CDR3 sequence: CSALTGVGETQYF. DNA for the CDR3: TGCAGTGCTCTGACCGGGGTTGGGGAGACCCAGTACTTC.

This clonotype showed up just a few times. The CDR3 DNA is TGTGCCAGCAGTTTACTAATCAGTGAAGCTTTCTTT. Its translation: CASSLLISEAFF. The gene calls are TRBV12-3 or TRBV12-4 and TRBJ1-1, with D uncertain. The ends were cut back, 2 bases at V and 7 bases at J, with 8 bases in the middle. The CDR3 consists of 12 residues.

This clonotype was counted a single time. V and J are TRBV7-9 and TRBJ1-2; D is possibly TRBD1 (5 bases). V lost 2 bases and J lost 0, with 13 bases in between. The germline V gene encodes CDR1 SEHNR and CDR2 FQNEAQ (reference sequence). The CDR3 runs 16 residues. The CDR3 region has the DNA TGTGCCAGCAGCTTATGGGGGACGCAGACTAACTATGGCTACACCTTC. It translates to CASSLWGTQTNYGYTF.

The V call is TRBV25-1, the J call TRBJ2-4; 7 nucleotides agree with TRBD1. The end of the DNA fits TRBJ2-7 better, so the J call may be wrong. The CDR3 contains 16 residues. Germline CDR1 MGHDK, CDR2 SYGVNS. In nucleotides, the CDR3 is TGTGCCAGCAGTGAACACCCCGGGACAGTTAGGGACGAGCAGTACTTC. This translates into CASSEHPGTVRDEQYF.

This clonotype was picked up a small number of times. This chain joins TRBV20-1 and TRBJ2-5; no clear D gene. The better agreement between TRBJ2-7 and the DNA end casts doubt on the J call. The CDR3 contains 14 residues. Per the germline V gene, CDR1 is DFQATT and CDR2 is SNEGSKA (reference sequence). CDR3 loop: CSVRSPDFAYEQYF. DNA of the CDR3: TGCAGTGTTAGGTCACCGGATTTCGCCTACGAGCAGTACTTC.

DNA of the CDR3: TGTGCCAGCAGTATTGTCCGCAATGAGCAGTTCTTC. Residues: CASSIVRNEQFF. The chain joins TRBV28 to TRBJ2-1; D gene unclear. The CDR3 has 12 amino acids. The V end was cut by 5 bases, the J end by 6 bases, with 8 bases between. CDR1 and CDR2 (germline): MDHEN, SYDVKM.

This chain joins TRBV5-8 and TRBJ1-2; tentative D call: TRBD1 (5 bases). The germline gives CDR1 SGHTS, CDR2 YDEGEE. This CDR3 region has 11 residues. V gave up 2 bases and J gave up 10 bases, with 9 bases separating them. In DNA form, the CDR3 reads TGTGCCAGCAGCTTTACAGGCGTCTACACCTTC. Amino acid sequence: CASSFTGVYTF.

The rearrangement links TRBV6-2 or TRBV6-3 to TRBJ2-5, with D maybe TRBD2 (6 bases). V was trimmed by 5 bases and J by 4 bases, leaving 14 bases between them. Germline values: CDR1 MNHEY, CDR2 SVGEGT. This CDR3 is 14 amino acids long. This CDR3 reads CASSGGSSRETQYF. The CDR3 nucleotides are TGTGCCAGCAGTGGAGGGTCTAGTAGAGAGACCCAGTACTTC.

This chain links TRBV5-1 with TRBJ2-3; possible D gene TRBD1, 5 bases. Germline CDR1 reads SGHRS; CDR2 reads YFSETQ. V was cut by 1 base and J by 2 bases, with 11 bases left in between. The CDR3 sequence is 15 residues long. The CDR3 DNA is TGCGCCAGCAGCTTGACAGGCTCTTTCACAGATACGCAGTATTTT. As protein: CASSLTGSFTDTQYF.

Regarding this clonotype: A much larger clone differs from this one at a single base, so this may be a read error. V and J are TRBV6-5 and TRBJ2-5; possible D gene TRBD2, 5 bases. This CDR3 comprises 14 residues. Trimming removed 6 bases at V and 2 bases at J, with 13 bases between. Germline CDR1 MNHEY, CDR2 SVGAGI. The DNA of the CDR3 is TGTGCCAGCAGGTCGCCGGGCGGGCAAGAGACCCAGTACTTC. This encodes CASRSPGGQETQYF.

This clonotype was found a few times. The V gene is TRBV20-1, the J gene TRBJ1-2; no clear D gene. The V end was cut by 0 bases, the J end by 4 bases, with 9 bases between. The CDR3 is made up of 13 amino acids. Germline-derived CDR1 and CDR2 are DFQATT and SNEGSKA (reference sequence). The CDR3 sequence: CSARDGNTYGYTF. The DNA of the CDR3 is TGCAGTGCTAGAGATGGCAACACCTATGGCTACACCTTC.

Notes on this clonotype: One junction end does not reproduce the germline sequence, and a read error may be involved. The CDR3 sequence: CASSLATSGRTDTEYF. In DNA, the CDR3 is TGTGCCAGCAGTTTAGCCACTAGCGGCAGAACAGATACGGAGTATTTT. The rearrangement joins TRBV12-3 or TRBV12-4 to TRBJ2-3; 8 bases are shared with TRBD2. CDR3 length equals 16 residues.

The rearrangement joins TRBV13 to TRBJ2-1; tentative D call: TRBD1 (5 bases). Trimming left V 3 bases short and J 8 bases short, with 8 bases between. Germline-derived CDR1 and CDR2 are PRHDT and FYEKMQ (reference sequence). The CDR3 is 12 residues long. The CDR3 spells CASSFDRYEQFF. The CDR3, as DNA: TGTGCCAGCAGCTTCGACAGATATGAGCAGTTCTTC.

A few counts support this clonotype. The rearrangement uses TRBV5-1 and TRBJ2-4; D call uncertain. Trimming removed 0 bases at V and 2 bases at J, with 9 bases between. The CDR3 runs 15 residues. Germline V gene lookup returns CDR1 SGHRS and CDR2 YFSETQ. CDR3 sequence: CASSLALTPKNIQYF. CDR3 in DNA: TGCGCCAGCAGCTTGGCCTTAACTCCCAAAAACATTCAGTACTTC.

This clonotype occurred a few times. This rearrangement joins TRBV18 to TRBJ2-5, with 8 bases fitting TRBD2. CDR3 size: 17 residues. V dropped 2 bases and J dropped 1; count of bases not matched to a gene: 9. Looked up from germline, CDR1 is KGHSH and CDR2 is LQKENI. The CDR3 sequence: CASSPETSGGLQETQYF. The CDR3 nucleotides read TGTGCCAGCTCACCAGAGACCAGCGGGGGTCTCCAAGAGACCCAGTACTTC. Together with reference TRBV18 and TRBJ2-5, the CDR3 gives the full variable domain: NAGVMQNPRHLVRRRGQEARLRCSPMKGHSHVYWYRQLPEEGLKFMVYLQKENIIDESGMPKERFSAEFPKEGPSILRIQQVVRGDSAAYFCASSPETSGGLQETQYFGPGTRLLVL.

CDR3 sequence: CATSDTGSGTGELFF. In DNA form, the CDR3 reads TGTGCCACCAGTGATACAGGGTCGGGCACCGGGGAGCTGTTTTTT. The rearrangement uses TRBV24-1 and TRBJ2-2; a possible D gene is TRBD1 (6 bases). The V gene's germline CDR1 is KGHDR and CDR2 SFDVKD. Deletions cut 3 bases from V and 4 bases from J, with 11 bases between. The CDR3 has 15 amino acids.

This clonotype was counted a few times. The CDR3 coding sequence is TGTGCCAGCAGTCGGGGGGTGAACACTGAAGCTTTCTTT. It yields the protein CASSRGVNTEAFF. V is TRBV6-5 and J is TRBJ1-1; D perhaps matches TRBD1 (5 bases). V lost 5 bases and J lost 0, with 7 bases in between. CDR1 MNHEY and CDR2 SVGAGI come from the germline V gene. This CDR3 spans 13 amino acids.

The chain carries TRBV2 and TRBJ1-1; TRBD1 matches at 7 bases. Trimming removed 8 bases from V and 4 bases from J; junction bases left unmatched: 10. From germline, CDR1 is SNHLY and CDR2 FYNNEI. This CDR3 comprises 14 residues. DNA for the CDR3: TGTGCCAGCCCACAGGCACAGGGGCTCACTGAAGCTTTCTTT. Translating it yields CASPQAQGLTEAFF.

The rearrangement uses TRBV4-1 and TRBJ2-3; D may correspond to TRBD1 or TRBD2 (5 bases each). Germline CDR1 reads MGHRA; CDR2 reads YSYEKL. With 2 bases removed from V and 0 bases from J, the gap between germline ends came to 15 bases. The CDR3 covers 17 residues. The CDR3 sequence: CASSQSGTVASTDTQYF. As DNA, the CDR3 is TGCGCCAGCAGCCAAAGTGGGACGGTCGCTAGCACAGATACGCAGTATTTT.

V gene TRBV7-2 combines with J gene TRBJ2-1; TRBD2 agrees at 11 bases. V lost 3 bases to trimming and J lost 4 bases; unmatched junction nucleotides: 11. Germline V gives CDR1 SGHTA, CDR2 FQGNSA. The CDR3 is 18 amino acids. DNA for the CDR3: TGTGCCAGCAGCTTGTATCATACAGGGACTAGCGGTTACAATGAGCAGTTCTTC. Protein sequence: CASSLYHTGTSGYNEQFF. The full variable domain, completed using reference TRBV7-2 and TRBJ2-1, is GAGVSQSPSNKVTEKGKDVELRCDPISGHTALYWYRQSLGQGLEFLIYFQGNSAPDKSGLPSDRFSAERTGGSVSTLTIQRTQQEDSAVYLCASSLYHTGTSGYNEQFFGPGTRLTVL.

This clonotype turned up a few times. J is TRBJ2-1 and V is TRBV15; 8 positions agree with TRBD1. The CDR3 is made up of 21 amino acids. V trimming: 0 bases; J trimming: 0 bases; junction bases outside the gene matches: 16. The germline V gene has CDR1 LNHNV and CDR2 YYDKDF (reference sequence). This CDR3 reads CATSRDIRDRGTGSSYNEQFF. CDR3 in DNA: TGTGCCACCAGCAGAGATATTAGAGACAGGGGTACGGGGAGCTCCTACAATGAGCAGTTCTTC.

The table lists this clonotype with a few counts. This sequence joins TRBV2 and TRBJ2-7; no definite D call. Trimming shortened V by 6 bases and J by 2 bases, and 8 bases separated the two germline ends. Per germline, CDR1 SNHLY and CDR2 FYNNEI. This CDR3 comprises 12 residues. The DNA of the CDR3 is TGTGCCAGCAGGGCGACAACCTACGAGCAGTACTTC. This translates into CASRATTYEQYF.

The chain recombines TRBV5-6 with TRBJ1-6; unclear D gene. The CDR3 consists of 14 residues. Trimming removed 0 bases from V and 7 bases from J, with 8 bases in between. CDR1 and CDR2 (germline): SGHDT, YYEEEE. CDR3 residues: CASSLVFGNSPLHF. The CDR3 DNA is TGTGCCAGCAGCTTGGTGTTCGGGAATTCACCCCTCCACTTT.

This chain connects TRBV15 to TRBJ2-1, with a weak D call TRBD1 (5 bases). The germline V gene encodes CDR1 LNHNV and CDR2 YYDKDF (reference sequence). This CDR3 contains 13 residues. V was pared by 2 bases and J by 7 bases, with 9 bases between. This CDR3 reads CATSRIAGNEQFF. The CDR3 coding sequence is TGTGCCACCAGCAGAATTGCAGGGAATGAGCAGTTCTTC.

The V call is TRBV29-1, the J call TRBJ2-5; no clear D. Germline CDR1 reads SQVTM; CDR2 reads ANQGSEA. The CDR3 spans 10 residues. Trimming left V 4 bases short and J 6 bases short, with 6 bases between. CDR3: CSVARKTQYF. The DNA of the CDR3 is TGCAGCGTTGCCCGGAAGACCCAGTACTTC.

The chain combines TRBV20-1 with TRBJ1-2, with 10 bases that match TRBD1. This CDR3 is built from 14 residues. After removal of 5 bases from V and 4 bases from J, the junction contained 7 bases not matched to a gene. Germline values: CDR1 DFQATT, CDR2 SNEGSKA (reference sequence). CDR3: CSAPPGTGVYGYTF. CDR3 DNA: TGCAGTGCTCCCCCCGGGACAGGGGTCTATGGCTACACCTTC.

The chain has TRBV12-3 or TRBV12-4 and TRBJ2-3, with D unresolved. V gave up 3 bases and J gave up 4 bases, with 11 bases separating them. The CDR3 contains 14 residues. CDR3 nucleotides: TGTGCCAGCAGTTTTGGCCCGAACTCAGATACGCAGTATTTT. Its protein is CASSFGPNSDTQYF.